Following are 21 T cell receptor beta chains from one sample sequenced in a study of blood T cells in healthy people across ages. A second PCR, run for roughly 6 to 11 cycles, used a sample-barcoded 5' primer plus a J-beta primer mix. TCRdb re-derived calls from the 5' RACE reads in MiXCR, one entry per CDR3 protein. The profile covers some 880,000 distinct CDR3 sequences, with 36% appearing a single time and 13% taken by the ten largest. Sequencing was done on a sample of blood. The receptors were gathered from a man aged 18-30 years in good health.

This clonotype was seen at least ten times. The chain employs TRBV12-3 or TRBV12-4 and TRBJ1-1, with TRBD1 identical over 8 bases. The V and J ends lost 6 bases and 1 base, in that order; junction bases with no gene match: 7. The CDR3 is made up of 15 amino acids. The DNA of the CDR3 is TGTGCCAGCAGGAAAGACAGGGGCCCGAACACTGAAGCTTTCTTT. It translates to CASRKDRGPNTEAFF.

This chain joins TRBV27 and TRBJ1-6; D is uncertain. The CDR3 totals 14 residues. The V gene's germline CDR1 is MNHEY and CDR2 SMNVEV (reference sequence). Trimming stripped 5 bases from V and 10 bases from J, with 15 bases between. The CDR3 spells CASSPDRRRSPLHF. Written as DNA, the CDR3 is TGTGCCAGCAGTCCAGACCGGCGGAGATCACCCCTCCACTTT.

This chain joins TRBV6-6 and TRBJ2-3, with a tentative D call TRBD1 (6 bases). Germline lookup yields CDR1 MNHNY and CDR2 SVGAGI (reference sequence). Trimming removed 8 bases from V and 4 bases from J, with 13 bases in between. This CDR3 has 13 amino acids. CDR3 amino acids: CASSNPGADTQYF. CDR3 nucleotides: TGTGCCAGCTCCAATCCAGGGGCAGATACGCAGTATTTT.

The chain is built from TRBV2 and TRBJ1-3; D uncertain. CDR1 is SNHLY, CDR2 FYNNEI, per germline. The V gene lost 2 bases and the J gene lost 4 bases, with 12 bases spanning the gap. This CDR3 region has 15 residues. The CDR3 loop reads CASSEYRGSGNTIYF. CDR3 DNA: TGTGCCAGCAGTGAATACCGGGGTTCGGGAAACACCATATATTTT.

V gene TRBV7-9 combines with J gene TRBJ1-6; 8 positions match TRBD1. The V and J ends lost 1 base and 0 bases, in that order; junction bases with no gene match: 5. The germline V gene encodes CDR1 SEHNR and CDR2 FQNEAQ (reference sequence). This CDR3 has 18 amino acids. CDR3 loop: CASSLGDRRSSYNSPLHF. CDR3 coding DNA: TGTGCCAGCAGCTTAGGGGACAGGAGGAGCTCCTATAATTCACCCCTCCACTTT.

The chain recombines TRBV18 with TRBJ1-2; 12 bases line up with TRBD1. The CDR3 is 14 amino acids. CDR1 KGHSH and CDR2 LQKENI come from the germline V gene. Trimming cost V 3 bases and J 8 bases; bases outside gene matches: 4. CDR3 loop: CASSPSGTGGGYTF. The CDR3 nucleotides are TGTGCCAGCTCACCTTCTGGGACAGGGGGCGGCTACACCTTC.

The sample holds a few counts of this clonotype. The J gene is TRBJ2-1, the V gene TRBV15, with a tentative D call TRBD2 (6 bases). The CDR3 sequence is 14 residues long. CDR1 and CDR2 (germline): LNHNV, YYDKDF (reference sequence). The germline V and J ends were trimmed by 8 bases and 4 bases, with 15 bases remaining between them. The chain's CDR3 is CATGAGGKYNEQFF. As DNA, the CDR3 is TGTGCCACCGGGGCCGGGGGAAAATACAATGAGCAGTTCTTC.

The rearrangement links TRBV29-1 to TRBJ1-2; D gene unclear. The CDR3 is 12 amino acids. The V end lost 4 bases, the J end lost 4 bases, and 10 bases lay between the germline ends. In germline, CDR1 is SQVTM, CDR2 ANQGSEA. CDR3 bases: TGCAGCGTTGGGGATAACGGCTATGGCTACACCTTC. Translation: CSVGDNGYGYTF.

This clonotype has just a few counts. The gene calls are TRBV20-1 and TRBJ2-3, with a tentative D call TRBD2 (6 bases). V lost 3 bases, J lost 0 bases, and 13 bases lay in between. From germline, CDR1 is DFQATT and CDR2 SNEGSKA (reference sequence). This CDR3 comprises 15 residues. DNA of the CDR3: TGCAGTGCTAGGGTCTGGCGGGGAAGCACAGATACGCAGTATTTT. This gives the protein CSARVWRGSTDTQYF.

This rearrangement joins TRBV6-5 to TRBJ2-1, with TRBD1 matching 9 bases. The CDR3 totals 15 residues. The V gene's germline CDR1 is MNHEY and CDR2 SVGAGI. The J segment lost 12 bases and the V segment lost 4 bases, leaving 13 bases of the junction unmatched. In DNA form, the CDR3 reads TGTGCCAGCAGTTTATTTACCGGGACAGGGTCCTCGCAGTTCTTC. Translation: CASSLFTGTGSSQFF.

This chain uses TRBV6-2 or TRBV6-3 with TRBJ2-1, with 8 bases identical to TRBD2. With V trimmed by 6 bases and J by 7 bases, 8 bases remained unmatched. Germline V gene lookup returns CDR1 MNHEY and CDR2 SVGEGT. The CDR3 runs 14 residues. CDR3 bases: TGTGCCAGCAGGCGGGGGGCCGGTAGGAATGAGCAGTTCTTC. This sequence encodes CASRRGAGRNEQFF.

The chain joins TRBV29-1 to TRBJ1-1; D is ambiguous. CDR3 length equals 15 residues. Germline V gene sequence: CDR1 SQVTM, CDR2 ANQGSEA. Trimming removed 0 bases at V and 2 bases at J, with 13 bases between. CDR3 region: CSVEDQQRRNTEAFF. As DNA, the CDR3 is TGCAGCGTTGAAGATCAACAACGTCGCAACACTGAAGCTTTCTTT.

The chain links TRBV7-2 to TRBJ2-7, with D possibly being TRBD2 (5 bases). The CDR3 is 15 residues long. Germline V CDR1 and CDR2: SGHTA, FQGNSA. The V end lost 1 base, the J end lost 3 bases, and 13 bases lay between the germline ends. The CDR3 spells CASSLVIGRVYEQYF. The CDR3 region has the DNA TGTGCCAGCAGCTTAGTAATCGGGCGGGTCTACGAGCAGTACTTC.

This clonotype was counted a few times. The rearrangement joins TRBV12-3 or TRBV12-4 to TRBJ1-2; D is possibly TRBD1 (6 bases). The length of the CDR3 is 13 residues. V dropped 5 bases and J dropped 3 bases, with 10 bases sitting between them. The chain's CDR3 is CASSVQGDYGYTF. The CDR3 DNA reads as TGTGCCAGCAGTGTACAGGGAGACTATGGCTACACCTTC.

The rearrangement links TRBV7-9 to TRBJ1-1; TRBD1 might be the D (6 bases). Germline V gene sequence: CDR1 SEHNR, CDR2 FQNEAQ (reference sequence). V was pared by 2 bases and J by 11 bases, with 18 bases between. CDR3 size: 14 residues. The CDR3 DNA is TGTGCCAGCAGCTTAATCGGGAGCAGGGGTGAGGCTTTCTTT. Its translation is CASSLIGSRGEAFF.

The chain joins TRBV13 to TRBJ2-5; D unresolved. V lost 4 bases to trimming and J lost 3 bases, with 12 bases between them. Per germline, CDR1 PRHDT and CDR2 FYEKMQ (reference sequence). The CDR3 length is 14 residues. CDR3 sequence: CASSSRDGKETQYF. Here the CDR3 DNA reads TGTGCCAGCAGCTCTCGAGACGGCAAAGAGACCCAGTACTTC.

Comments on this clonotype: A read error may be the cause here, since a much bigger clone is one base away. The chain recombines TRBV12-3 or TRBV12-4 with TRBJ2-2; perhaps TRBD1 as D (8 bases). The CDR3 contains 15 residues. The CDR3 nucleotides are TGTGCCATCTCAGGACAGGGAGGGGACACCGGGGAGCAGTTTTTT. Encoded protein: CAISGQGGDTGEQFF.

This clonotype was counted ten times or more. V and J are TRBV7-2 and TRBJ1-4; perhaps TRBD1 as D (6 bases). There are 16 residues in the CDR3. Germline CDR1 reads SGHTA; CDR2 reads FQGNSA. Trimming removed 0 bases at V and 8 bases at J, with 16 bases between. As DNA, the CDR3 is TGTGCCAGCAGCTTAGCAAGGGGGGCAGGGACGGAAAAACTGTTTTTT. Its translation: CASSLARGAGTEKLFF.

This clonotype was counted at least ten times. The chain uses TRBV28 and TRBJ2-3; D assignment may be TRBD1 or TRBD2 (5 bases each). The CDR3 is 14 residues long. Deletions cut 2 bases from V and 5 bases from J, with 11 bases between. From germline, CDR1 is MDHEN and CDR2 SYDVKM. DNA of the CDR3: TGTGCCAGCAGTTTAGAGGCGAGGGGAGATACGCAGTATTTT. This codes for CASSLEARGDTQYF.

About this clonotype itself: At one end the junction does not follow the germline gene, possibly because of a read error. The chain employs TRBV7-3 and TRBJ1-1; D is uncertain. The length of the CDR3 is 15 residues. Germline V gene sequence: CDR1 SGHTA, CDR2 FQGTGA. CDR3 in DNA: TGTGCCGGCAGCCCACCCGCGAAAGCGGAAACTGAAGCTTTCTTT. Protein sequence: CAGSPPAKAETEAFF.

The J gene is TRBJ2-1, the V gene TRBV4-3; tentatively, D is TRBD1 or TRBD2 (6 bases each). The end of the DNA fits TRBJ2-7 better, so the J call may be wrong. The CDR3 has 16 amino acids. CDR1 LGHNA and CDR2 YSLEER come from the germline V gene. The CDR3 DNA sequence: TGCGCCAGCAGCCAAGGGGGGGCGGGGTTATACAATGAGCAGTACTTC. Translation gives CASSQGGAGLYNEQYF.